These 18 T cell receptor beta chains were all obtained from the same sample, sequenced in a study of shared clonotypes between healthy human individuals. Method: immunoSEQ multiplex PCR; TCRdb's copy keeps in-frame clones and lacks some. The repertoire consists of some 2,500,000 clones, with around 93% occurring once and the leading ten covering about 0.36%. Sequencing was performed on naive CD4+ T cells from PBMCs. Subset in this sample: CD45RA+ positively selected. These receptors came from a man younger than 35 in good health. Some clones in this sample may be carry-over from other donors' samples.

V and J are TRBV10-2 and TRBJ2-3; tentative D call: TRBD1 (6 bases). The CDR3 is 13 residues long. CDR1 and CDR2 from the germline V gene are WSHSY and SAAADI. With 5 bases removed from V and 1 base from J, the gap between germline ends came to 7 bases. The CDR3 reads CASSRQGTDTQYF. CDR3 nucleotide sequence: TGCGCCAGCAGTAGACAGGGCACAGATACGCAGTATTTT.

The chain employs TRBV2 and TRBJ2-1; 10 bases are shared with TRBD2. V dropped 4 bases and J dropped 4; count of bases not matched to a gene: 13. This CDR3 has 18 residues. Per germline, CDR1 SNHLY and CDR2 FYNNEI. For the CDR3, the DNA is TGTGCCAGCAGTGGGAGCAGGATAGCGGGAGGCCCTTACAATGAGCAGTTCTTC. This encodes CASSGSRIAGGPYNEQFF.

This sequence joins TRBV4-3 and TRBJ2-1; 10 bases are a match to TRBD2. The CDR3 is 16 residues long. Losses at the gene ends were 0 bases for V and 8 bases for J; bases not matched to a gene: 7. CDR1 and CDR2 (germline): LGHNA, YSLEER. CDR3 region: CASSQDPSGRTDEQFF. CDR3 nucleotides: TGCGCCAGCAGCCAAGATCCTAGCGGGAGAACAGATGAGCAGTTCTTC.

The chain recombines TRBV4-2 with TRBJ1-2; TRBD1 agrees at 8 bases. V gave up 2 bases and J gave up 0 bases; unmatched junction bases: 2. The germline V gene has CDR1 LGHNA and CDR2 YNFKEQ. The CDR3 extends over 15 amino acids. CDR3 nucleotides: TGTGCCAGCAGCCAACTGACAGGGGCTAACTATGGCTACACCTTC. It encodes CASSQLTGANYGYTF.

A word on this clone: At one end the junction does not follow the germline gene, possibly because of a read error. This chain connects TRBV5-6 to TRBJ2-2, with a tentative D call TRBD1 (7 bases). CDR1 is SGHDT, CDR2 YYEEEE, per germline. There are 16 residues in the CDR3. The CDR3 loop is CASSLDPGGTTRELFF. In DNA, the CDR3 is TGTGCCAGCAGCTTAGACCCAGGGGGGACCACCAGGGAGCTGTTTTTT.

The table lists this clone with a few counts. The chain is built from TRBV4-3 and TRBJ1-3; 9 bases match TRBD1. V lost 5 bases to trimming and J lost 0 bases; unmatched junction nucleotides: 5. This CDR3 comprises 16 residues. Germline CDR1 is LGHNA and CDR2 is YSLEER. CDR3 DNA sequence: TGCGCCAGCAGCGTGGACAGGGGATCCTCTGGAAACACCATATATTTT. Amino acids: CASSVDRGSSGNTIYF.

V gene TRBV10-3 combines with J gene TRBJ2-2; weak D call: TRBD2 (5 bases). The V gene's germline CDR1 is ENHRY and CDR2 SYGVKD. V dropped 0 bases and J dropped 1 base, with 9 bases sitting between them. The CDR3 runs to 16 residues. The CDR3 region is CAISESRAVNTGELFF. The DNA for the CDR3 is TGTGCCATCAGTGAGTCGCGGGCAGTGAACACCGGGGAGCTGTTTTTT.

The genes are TRBV5-1 and TRBJ2-1, with 11 bases aligning to TRBD2. There are 16 residues in the CDR3. The trim removed 7 bases at V and 7 bases at J, leaving 13 bases unmatched. Germline V CDR1 and CDR2: SGHRS, YFSETQ. CDR3 amino acids: CASSGPLAGEGNEQFF. CDR3 bases: TGCGCCAGCTCCGGGCCACTAGCGGGAGAAGGAAATGAGCAGTTCTTC.

This clone came up once. The rearrangement joins TRBV18 to TRBJ1-5, with 7 bases matching TRBD1. With 3 bases clipped from V and 2 bases from J, the junction kept 7 bases outside the gene matches. This CDR3 comprises 16 residues. Looked up from germline, CDR1 is KGHSH and CDR2 is LQKENI. The CDR3 loop is CASSPAPTGGNQPQHF. The CDR3 region has the DNA TGTGCCAGCTCACCCGCGCCTACAGGGGGCAATCAGCCCCAGCATTTT.

The chain carries TRBV5-1 and TRBJ2-2; a possible D gene is TRBD1 (5 bases). V dropped 0 bases and J dropped 7 bases, with 16 bases sitting between them. The CDR3 is made up of 16 amino acids. Germline V lookup: CDR1 SGHRS, CDR2 YFSETQ. The CDR3 protein is CASSLAAGFGGGELFF. The CDR3 DNA sequence: TGCGCCAGCAGCTTGGCCGCAGGGTTTGGTGGCGGGGAGCTGTTTTTT.

This clone was detected a few times. V is TRBV30 and J is TRBJ1-1; D is unclear. The CDR3 runs to 11 residues. V was clipped by 5 bases and J by 1 base, with 5 bases between them. Germline CDR1 GTSNPN, CDR2 SVGIG (reference sequence). CDR3 loop: CAWDTNTEAFF. CDR3 nucleotide sequence: TGTGCCTGGGACACGAACACTGAAGCTTTCTTT.

The chain recombines TRBV29-1 with TRBJ2-7, with D perhaps matching TRBD2 (6 bases). The length of the CDR3 is 16 residues. Germline values: CDR1 SQVTM, CDR2 ANQGSEA. Deletions cut 3 bases from V and 2 bases from J, with 20 bases between. The CDR3 sequence is CSVEGESVGGAYEQYF. Written as DNA, the CDR3 is TGCAGCGTTGAGGGTGAGTCCGTCGGGGGAGCCTACGAGCAGTACTTC.

The chain joins TRBV4-1 to TRBJ2-3; TRBD1 or TRBD2 may be the D gene (6 bases each). Germline V gives CDR1 MGHRA, CDR2 YSYEKL. This CDR3 region has 16 residues. V was trimmed by 0 bases and J by 4 bases, leaving 14 bases between them. This CDR3 is CASSQEWARGADTQYF. As DNA, the CDR3 is TGCGCCAGCAGCCAAGAGTGGGCTAGGGGGGCAGATACGCAGTATTTT.

This clone showed up just once. Different DNA sequences within this sample yield the same CDR3. The chain joins TRBV5-1 to TRBJ1-1, with unresolved D. V lost 2 bases, J lost 0 bases, and 8 bases lay in between. The V gene's germline CDR1 is SGHRS and CDR2 YFSETQ. The CDR3 loop spans 14 amino acids. CDR3 in amino acids: CASSFDGMNTEAFF. In DNA, the CDR3 is TGCGCCAGCAGCTTTGACGGCATGAACACTGAAGCTTTCTTT.

This chain uses TRBV10-3 with TRBJ2-5, with 8 bases matching TRBD1. Germline CDR1 and CDR2: ENHRY and SYGVKD. This CDR3 spans 13 amino acids. J was trimmed by 5 bases and V by 3 bases; bases with no gene match: 2. The CDR3 coding sequence is TGTGCCATCAGTGACCAGGGGGCTGAGACCCAGTACTTC. Amino acid sequence: CAISDQGAETQYF.

The chain couples TRBV6-5 to TRBJ1-2; possible D gene TRBD1, 5 bases. Germline V gene data show CDR1 as MNHEY and CDR2 as SVGAGI. V was clipped by 5 bases and J by 4 bases, with 14 bases between them. The CDR3 extends over 14 amino acids. CDR3 sequence: CASSERQRGYGYTF. The CDR3 nucleotides are TGTGCCAGCAGTGAAAGACAGCGGGGCTATGGCTACACCTTC.

The chain recombines TRBV5-1 with TRBJ2-7; D gene uncertain. CDR1 and CDR2 (germline): SGHRS, YFSETQ. This CDR3 has 15 residues. Between the trimmed V and J ends, which lost 5 bases and 1 base, there was a span of 16 bases. The CDR3 spells CASSFGIHLSYEQYF. The CDR3 nucleotides are TGCGCCAGCAGTTTTGGGATCCATCTATCCTACGAGCAGTACTTC.

The J gene is TRBJ1-3, the V gene TRBV30; the D gene is possibly TRBD1 (5 bases). This CDR3 comprises 14 residues. Trimming pared 8 bases from V and 0 bases from J, leaving 14 bases between. Germline V lookup: CDR1 GTSNPN, CDR2 SVGIG (reference sequence). The CDR3 coding sequence is TGTGCCGGGGCAGCCCGGGTCTCTGGAAACACCATATATTTT. This translates into CAGAARVSGNTIYF. Filled out from reference TRBV30 and TRBJ1-3, the complete variable domain reads SQTIHQWPATLVQPVGSPLSLECTVEGTSNPNLYWYRQAAGRGLQLLFYSVGIGQISSEVPQNLSASRPQDRQFILSSKKLLLSDSGFYLCAGAARVSGNTIYFGEGSWLTVV.